The 24 T cell receptor beta chains reported below all come from one sample, sequenced in a study of blood T cells in healthy people across ages. It was with a sample-barcoded 5' primer and a J-beta primer mix that a second PCR of about 7 to 12 cycles was run. TCRdb reprocessed the 5' RACE reads via MiXCR and lists one record per CDR3 protein. Among fewer than 750,000 distinct CDR3 sequences listed, 40% to 65% were seen once. Input material: blood. The receptors originated from a woman older than 75 in good health.

This clonotype has at least ten counts. This chain joins TRBV12-3 or TRBV12-4 and TRBJ2-3; 13 bases are shared with TRBD2. This CDR3 is 17 amino acids long. The junction had 8 bases not matched to a gene; V was cut back by 5 bases and J by 3 bases. The CDR3 region has the DNA TGTGCCAGCAGTACACTCTCACTAGCGGGAGGGACAGATACGCAGTATTTT. Amino acids: CASSTLSLAGGTDTQYF.

The V and J genes are TRBV10-3 and TRBJ2-3; 9 positions agree with TRBD2. CDR1 is ENHRY and CDR2 is SYGVKD in the germline V gene. Unmatched junction bases numbered 13, after V lost 6 bases and J lost 6 bases. The CDR3 covers 16 residues. The CDR3 reads CAIRGSSGSGGDTQYF. CDR3 coding DNA: TGTGCCATCAGGGGTAGTAGCGGGAGCGGTGGGGATACGCAGTATTTT.

As for this clonotype: A much larger clonotype is one base distant, so this may be a read error. The V call is TRBV2, the J call TRBJ2-7, with D maybe TRBD2 (5 bases). V dropped 1 base and J dropped 7 bases, with 8 bases sitting between them. The CDR3 loop spans 12 amino acids. Germline CDR1 reads SNHLY; CDR2 reads FYNNEI. CDR3 nucleotides: TGTGCCAGCAGTGAAGGCGGGTGGGAGCAGTACTTC. Protein sequence: CASSEGGWEQYF.

Turning to this clonotype: This may stem from a read error, because a much larger clone lies one nucleotide away. V gene TRBV7-2 combines with J gene TRBJ2-1; TRBD1 might be the D (6 bases). This CDR3 is built from 15 residues. The V end lost 7 bases, the J end lost 6 bases, and 19 bases lay between the germline ends. Germline CDR1 SGHTA, CDR2 FQGNSA. CDR3 residues: CASTGMDSLINEQFF. CDR3 DNA: TGTGCCAGCACCGGTATGGACAGCCTAATCAATGAGCAGTTCTTC.

This clonotype was recorded a few times. The chain has TRBV27 and TRBJ2-3, with 12 bases lining up with TRBD2. Germline V lookup: CDR1 MNHEY, CDR2 SMNVEV (reference sequence). The CDR3 totals 18 residues. V lost 5 bases and J lost 1; bases outside the gene matches: 10. CDR3 coding DNA: TGTGCCAGCAGTATAAGGCCACTAGCGGGGGGTCGCACAGATACGCAGTATTTT. This gives the protein CASSIRPLAGGRTDTQYF.

This chain joins TRBV4-1 and TRBJ2-3; no clear D gene. The ends were cut back, 1 base at V and 6 bases at J, with 14 bases in the middle. CDR1 is MGHRA and CDR2 is YSYEKL in the germline V gene. CDR3 length: 15 residues. The CDR3 loop is CASSQVGSSFDTQYF. The CDR3 DNA reads TGCGCCAGCAGCCAAGTGGGTTCCAGCTTCGATACGCAGTATTTT.

The chain combines TRBV29-1 with TRBJ2-5; 9 nucleotides line up with TRBD2. Germline V gives CDR1 SQVTM, CDR2 ANQGSEA. V shed 5 bases, J shed 2 bases, and the junction held 6 bases outside the gene matches. The CDR3 runs to 14 residues. This CDR3 is CSVQASGVQETQYF. In nucleotides, the CDR3 is TGCAGCGTTCAGGCTAGCGGGGTTCAAGAGACCCAGTACTTC. Looking up the rest from reference TRBV29-1 and TRBJ2-5 gives the full variable domain: SAVISQKPSRDICQRGTSLTIQCQVDSQVTMMFWYRQQPGQSLTLIATANQGSEATYESGFVIDKFPISRPNLTFSTLTVSNMSPEDSSIYLCSVQASGVQETQYFGPGTRLLVL.

Many counts were recorded for this clonotype. V gene TRBV7-2 combines with J gene TRBJ2-1; D is perhaps TRBD2 (5 bases). The CDR3 length is 14 residues. Germline values: CDR1 SGHTA, CDR2 FQGNSA. Deletions cut 6 bases from V and 0 bases from J, with 9 bases between. CDR3 coding DNA: TGTGCCAGCAGTAAGCGGAGCTCCTACAATGAGCAGTTCTTC. This codes for CASSKRSSYNEQFF.

The rearrangement links TRBV13 to TRBJ1-6; TRBD1 matches at 9 bases. CDR1 PRHDT and CDR2 FYEKMQ come from the germline V gene (reference sequence). V shed 5 bases and J 2 bases; nucleotides not matched to a gene: 4. CDR3 length: 16 residues. The chain's CDR3 is CASSPRQGAYNSPLHF. The CDR3 coding sequence is TGTGCCAGCAGCCCCAGACAGGGGGCCTATAATTCACCCCTCCACTTT.

This clonotype was detected many times. V and J are TRBV28 and TRBJ2-7, with 7 bases lining up with TRBD2. V was clipped by 7 bases and J by 3 bases; unmatched bases: 9. The CDR3 has 14 amino acids. Germline CDR1 is MDHEN and CDR2 is SYDVKM. The CDR3 here is CASTEAGKLYEQYF. In nucleotides, the CDR3 is TGTGCCAGCACCGAAGCGGGAAAGCTCTACGAGCAGTACTTC. The variable domain in full, completed from reference TRBV28 and TRBJ2-7, reads DVKVTQSSRYLVKRTGEKVFLECVQDMDHENMFWYRQDPGLGLRLIYFSYDVKMKEKGDIPEGYSVSREKKERFSLILESASTNQTSMYLCASTEAGKLYEQYFGPGTRLTVT.

This clonotype was counted at least ten times. This chain links TRBV19 with TRBJ1-2; 8 nucleotides match TRBD1. Trimming removed 3 bases from V and 7 bases from J; junction bases left unmatched: 4. In germline, CDR1 is LNHDA, CDR2 SQIVND (reference sequence). The CDR3 has 13 residues. This CDR3 is CASSIGQGVGYTF. The CDR3, as DNA: TGTGCCAGTAGTATTGGACAGGGAGTTGGCTACACCTTC.

For this clonotype: Because it lacks the conserved phenylalanine or tryptophan at the end, this CDR3 is likely a read error. The chain has TRBV4-3 and TRBJ2-1; D gene unclear. Germline CDR1 and CDR2: LGHNA and YSLEER. The V and J ends lost 4 bases and 3 bases respectively, with 13 bases between them. This CDR3 region has 15 residues. DNA for the CDR3: TGCGCCAGCAGCCTAGAACCCGTTAACTACAATGAGCAGTTCTTA. Translating gives CASSLEPVNYNEQFL.

This rearrangement joins TRBV5-1 to TRBJ1-1; D unresolved. V gave up 1 base and J gave up 4 bases, with 8 bases separating them. CDR3 size: 13 residues. Per the germline V gene, CDR1 is SGHRS and CDR2 is YFSETQ. In DNA, the CDR3 is TGCGCCAGCAGCTTGATGGGAGGCACTGAAGCTTTCTTT. It specifies CASSLMGGTEAFF.

The rearrangement links TRBV9 to TRBJ2-1; D could derive from TRBD1 or TRBD2 (5 bases each). CDR1 is SGDLS and CDR2 is YYNGEE in the germline V gene. V dropped 4 bases and J dropped 4 bases, with 18 bases sitting between them. The CDR3 length is 16 residues. DNA of the CDR3: TGTGCCAGCAGCCCCGAGGTGGGGACCCAATACAATGAGCAGTTCTTC. Its protein is CASSPEVGTQYNEQFF.

This clonotype was found many times. This chain links TRBV27 with TRBJ2-4, with a tentative D call TRBD2 (5 bases). The CDR3 has 15 residues. V was pared by 2 bases and J by 4 bases, with 12 bases between. The V gene's germline CDR1 is MNHEY and CDR2 SMNVEV (reference sequence). The CDR3 DNA reads as TGTGCCAGCAGTTTACAACTAGGCCTGAAAAACATTCAGTACTTC. This sequence encodes CASSLQLGLKNIQYF.

This clonotype showed up just a few times. This sequence joins TRBV4-1 and TRBJ2-1, with a tentative D call TRBD2 (6 bases). The CDR3 runs to 19 residues. Per germline, CDR1 MGHRA and CDR2 YSYEKL. The germline V and J ends were trimmed by 5 bases and 3 bases, with 26 bases remaining between them. CDR3 sequence (DNA): TGCGCCAGCAGCGACCCTCTCGGGGGAAGAGCGGGCTACTACAATGAGCAGTTCTTC. As protein: CASSDPLGGRAGYYNEQFF.

This sequence joins TRBV4-3 and TRBJ2-1; D gene uncertain. This CDR3 is 15 amino acids long. V was trimmed by 3 bases and J by 7 bases, leaving 16 bases between them. The V gene's germline CDR1 is LGHNA and CDR2 YSLEER. CDR3 region: CASSQQASSGNEQFF. The CDR3 DNA is TGCGCCAGCAGCCAGCAAGCTAGTAGTGGGAATGAGCAGTTCTTC.

The chain has TRBV27 and TRBJ2-1; 7 nucleotides line up with TRBD1. The CDR3 runs 15 residues. The junction had 8 bases not matched to a gene; V was cut back by 4 bases and J by 5 bases. Germline-derived CDR1 and CDR2 are MNHEY and SMNVEV (reference sequence). The CDR3 DNA reads as TGTGCCAGCAGTTCCCGACAGGGTGTCGACAATGAGCAGTTCTTC. Its protein is CASSSRQGVDNEQFF.

This chain connects TRBV14 to TRBJ2-1, with D maybe TRBD1 (5 bases). Germline V gene data show CDR1 as SGHDN and CDR2 as FVKESK. Trimming took 3 bases from V and 6 from J, leaving 15 bases between them. The CDR3 has 15 amino acids. In DNA, the CDR3 is TGTGCCAGCAGCCAGGGCAGGGTAATATTCAATGAGCAGTTCTTC. Its protein is CASSQGRVIFNEQFF.

The genes are TRBV5-1 and TRBJ2-3; D not resolved. V lost 4 bases and J lost 0, with 12 bases in between. Germline V gives CDR1 SGHRS, CDR2 YFSETQ. This CDR3 has 15 residues. CDR3 sequence (DNA): TGCGCCAGCAGCAAAAGAGAGCTTAGCACAGATACGCAGTATTTT. It encodes CASSKRELSTDTQYF.

The chain carries TRBV7-2 and TRBJ1-5; unclear D gene. V dropped 1 base and J dropped 6 bases, with 13 bases sitting between them. CDR3 length: 15 residues. Germline CDR1 reads SGHTA; CDR2 reads FQGNSA. CDR3 nucleotide sequence: TGTGCCAGCAGCTTAGTAGGGTTTCGGCCTCAGCCCCAGCATTTT. Its protein product is CASSLVGFRPQPQHF.

The V call is TRBV25-1, the J call TRBJ2-7, with a weak D call TRBD1 (6 bases). This CDR3 contains 15 residues. The V and J ends lost 1 base and 7 bases respectively, with 17 bases between them. CDR1 is MGHDK and CDR2 is SYGVNS in the germline V gene. CDR3 amino acids: CASSEFGYRAGEQYF. For the CDR3, the DNA is TGTGCCAGCAGTGAATTCGGCTACAGGGCTGGAGAGCAGTACTTC.

There are many counts of this clonotype. This chain joins TRBV20-1 and TRBJ2-1, with 10 bases fitting TRBD1. The trim removed 0 bases at V and 8 bases at J, leaving 7 bases unmatched. Germline V gene lookup returns CDR1 DFQATT and CDR2 SNEGSKA (reference sequence). The CDR3 loop spans 15 amino acids. This CDR3 reads CSARELDRGLDEQFF. The CDR3 region has the DNA TGCAGTGCTAGAGAATTAGACAGGGGGCTGGATGAGCAGTTCTTC.

A note on this clonotype: A single base separates this from a much larger clone, so it may be a read error. The chain couples TRBV5-1 to TRBJ2-3; D perhaps matches TRBD1 (6 bases). Trimming shortened V by 4 bases and J by 3 bases, and 12 bases separated the two germline ends. The length of the CDR3 is 14 residues. Germline V gene sequence: CDR1 SGHRS, CDR2 YFSETQ. The CDR3 nucleotides read TGCGCCAGCAGCGGGGACAAGCAAACAGATACGCAGTATTTT. Translated: CASSGDKQTDTQYF.